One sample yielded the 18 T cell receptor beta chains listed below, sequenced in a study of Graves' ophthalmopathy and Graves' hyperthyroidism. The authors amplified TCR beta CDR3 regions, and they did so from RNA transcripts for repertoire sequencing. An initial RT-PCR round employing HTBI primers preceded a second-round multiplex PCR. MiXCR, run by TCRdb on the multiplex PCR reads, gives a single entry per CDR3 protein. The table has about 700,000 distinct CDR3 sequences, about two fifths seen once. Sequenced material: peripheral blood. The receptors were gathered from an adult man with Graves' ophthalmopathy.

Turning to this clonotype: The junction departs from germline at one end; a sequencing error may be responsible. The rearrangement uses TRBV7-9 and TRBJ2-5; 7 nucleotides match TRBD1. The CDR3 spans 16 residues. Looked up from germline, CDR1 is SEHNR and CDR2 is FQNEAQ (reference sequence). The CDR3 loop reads CASSQETVGGRETQYF. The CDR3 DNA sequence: TGCGCCAGCAGCCAAGAGACGGTAGGGGGCCGGGAGACCCAGTACTTC. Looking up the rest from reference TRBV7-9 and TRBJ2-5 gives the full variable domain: DTGVSQNPRHKITKRGQNVTFRCDPISEHNRLYWYRQTLGQGPEFLTYFQNEAQLEKSRLLSDRFSAERPKGSFSTLEIQRTEQGDSAMYLCASSQETVGGRETQYFGPGTRLLVL.

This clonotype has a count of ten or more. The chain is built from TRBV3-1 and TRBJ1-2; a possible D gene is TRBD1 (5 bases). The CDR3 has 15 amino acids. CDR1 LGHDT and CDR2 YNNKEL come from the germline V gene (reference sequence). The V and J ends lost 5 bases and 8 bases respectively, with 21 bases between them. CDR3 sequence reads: CASSRGEDQLGGYTF. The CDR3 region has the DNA TGTGCCAGCAGCAGGGGCGAGGACCAGCTTGGCGGCTACACCTTC.

The CDR3 region has the DNA TGTGCCAGCAGCTTAGGAGTAACGGGACTAGCGGGGGTCCTCTCTGGGGCCAACGTCCTGACTTTC. It specifies CASSLGVTGLAGVLSGANVLTF. This sequence joins TRBV7-6 and TRBJ2-6; 14 positions agree with TRBD2. V lost 1 base and J lost 0; bases outside the gene matches: 11. Germline V lookup: CDR1 SGHVS, CDR2 FNYEAQ. The CDR3 length is 22 residues.

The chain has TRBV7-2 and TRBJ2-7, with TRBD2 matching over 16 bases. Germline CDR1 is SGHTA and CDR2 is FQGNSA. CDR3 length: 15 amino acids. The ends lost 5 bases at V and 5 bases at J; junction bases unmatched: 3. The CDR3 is CASSGTSGGDHEQYF. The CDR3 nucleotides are TGTGCCAGCAGCGGGACTAGCGGGGGGGACCACGAGCAGTACTTC.

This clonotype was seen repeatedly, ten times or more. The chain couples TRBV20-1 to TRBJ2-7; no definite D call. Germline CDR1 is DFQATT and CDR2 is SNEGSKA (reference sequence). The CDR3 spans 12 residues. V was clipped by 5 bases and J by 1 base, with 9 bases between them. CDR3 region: CSASDTSYEQYF. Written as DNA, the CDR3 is TGCAGTGCTTCCGACACATCCTACGAGCAGTACTTC.

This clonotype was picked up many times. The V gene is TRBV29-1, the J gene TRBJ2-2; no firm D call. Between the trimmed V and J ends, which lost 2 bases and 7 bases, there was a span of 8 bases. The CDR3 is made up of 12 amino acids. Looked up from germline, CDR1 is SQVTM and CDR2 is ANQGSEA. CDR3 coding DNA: TGCAGCGTTGAACTAGATGGCGGGGAGCTGTTTTTT. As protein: CSVELDGGELFF.

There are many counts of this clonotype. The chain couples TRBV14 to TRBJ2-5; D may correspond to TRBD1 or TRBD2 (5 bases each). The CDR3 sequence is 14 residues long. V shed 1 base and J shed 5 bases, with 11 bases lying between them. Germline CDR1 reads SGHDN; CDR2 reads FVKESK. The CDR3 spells CASSQGGGLETQYF. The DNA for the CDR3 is TGTGCCAGCAGCCAAGGTGGGGGATTGGAGACCCAGTACTTC.

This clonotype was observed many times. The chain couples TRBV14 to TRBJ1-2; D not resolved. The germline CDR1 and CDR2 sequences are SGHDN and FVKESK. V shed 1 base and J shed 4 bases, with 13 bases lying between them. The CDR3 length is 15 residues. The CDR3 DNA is TGTGCCAGCAGCCAAGCGGCGGTCGCCAGCTATGGCTACACCTTC. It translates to CASSQAAVASYGYTF.

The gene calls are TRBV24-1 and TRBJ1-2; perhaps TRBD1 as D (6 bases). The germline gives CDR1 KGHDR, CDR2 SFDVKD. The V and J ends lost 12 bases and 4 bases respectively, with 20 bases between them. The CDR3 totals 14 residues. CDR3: CAWNKVRDTYGYTF. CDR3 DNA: TGTGCCTGGAACAAGGTTAGGGACACCTATGGCTACACCTTC.

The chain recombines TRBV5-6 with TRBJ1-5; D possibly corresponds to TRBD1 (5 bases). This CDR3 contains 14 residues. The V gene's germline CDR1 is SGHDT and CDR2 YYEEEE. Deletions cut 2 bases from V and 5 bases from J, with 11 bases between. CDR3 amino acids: CASSFLGGDQPQHF. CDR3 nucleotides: TGTGCCAGCAGCTTCCTGGGAGGGGATCAGCCCCAGCATTTT.

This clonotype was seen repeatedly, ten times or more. The CDR3 DNA follows: TGTGCCGTTACTGAGCCCTCTGGGGCCAACGTCCTGACTTTC. It translates to CAVTEPSGANVLTF. The V call is TRBV6-6, the J call TRBJ2-6; unclear D gene. CDR1 MNHNY and CDR2 SVGAGI come from the germline V gene (reference sequence). The CDR3 has 14 residues. Trimming cost V 11 bases and J 0 bases, with 11 bases left between them.

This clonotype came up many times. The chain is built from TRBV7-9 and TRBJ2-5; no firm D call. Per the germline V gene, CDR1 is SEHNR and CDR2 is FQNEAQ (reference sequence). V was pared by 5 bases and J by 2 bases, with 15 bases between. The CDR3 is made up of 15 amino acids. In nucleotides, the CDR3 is TGTGCCAGCAGCCTAGGTACAGCCGTACAAGAGACCCAGTACTTC. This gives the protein CASSLGTAVQETQYF.

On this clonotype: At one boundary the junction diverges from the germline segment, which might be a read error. CDR3 in DNA: TGCGCCAGCAGCCAAACTGGGGCAGGGCGAGGCACTGAAGCTTTCTTT. Translated: CASSQTGAGRGTEAFF. The chain combines TRBV7-2 with TRBJ1-1; maybe TRBD1 (5 bases). CDR3 length: 16 residues. The germline V gene encodes CDR1 SGHTA and CDR2 FQGNSA.

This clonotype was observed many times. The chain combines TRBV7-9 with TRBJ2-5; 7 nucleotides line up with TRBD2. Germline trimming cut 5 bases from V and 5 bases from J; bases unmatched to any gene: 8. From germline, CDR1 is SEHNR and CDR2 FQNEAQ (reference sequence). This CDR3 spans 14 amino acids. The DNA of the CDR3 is TGTGCCAGCAGCCCGGGACTAAGTCCCGAGACCCAGTACTTC. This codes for CASSPGLSPETQYF.

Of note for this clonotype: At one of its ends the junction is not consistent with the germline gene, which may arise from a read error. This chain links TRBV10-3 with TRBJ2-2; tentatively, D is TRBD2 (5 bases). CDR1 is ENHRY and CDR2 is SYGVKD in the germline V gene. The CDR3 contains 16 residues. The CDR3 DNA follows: TGTGCCAGCAGTTACTCGATGACTACCCTCCCCGGGGAGCTATTTTTT. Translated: CASSYSMTTLPGELFF.

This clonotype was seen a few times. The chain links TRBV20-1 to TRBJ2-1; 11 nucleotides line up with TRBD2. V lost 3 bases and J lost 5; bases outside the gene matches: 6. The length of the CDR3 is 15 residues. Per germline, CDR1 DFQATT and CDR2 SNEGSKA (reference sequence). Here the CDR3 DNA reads TGCAGTGCTAGCTACCCTAGCGGGGGGAACAATGAGCAGTTCTTC. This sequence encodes CSASYPSGGNNEQFF.

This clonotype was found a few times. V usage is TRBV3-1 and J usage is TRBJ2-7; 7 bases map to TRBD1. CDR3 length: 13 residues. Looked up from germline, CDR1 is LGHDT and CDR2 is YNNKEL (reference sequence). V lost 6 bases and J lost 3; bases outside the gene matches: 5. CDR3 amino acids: CASSNRGGYEQYF. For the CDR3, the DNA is TGTGCCAGCAGTAACAGGGGCGGCTACGAGCAGTACTTC.

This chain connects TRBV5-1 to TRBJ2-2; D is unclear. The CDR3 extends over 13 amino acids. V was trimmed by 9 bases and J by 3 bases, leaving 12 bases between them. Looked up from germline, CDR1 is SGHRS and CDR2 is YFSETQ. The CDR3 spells CATPILDTGELFF. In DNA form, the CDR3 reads TGCGCCACCCCCATATTAGACACCGGGGAGCTGTTTTTT.